The 23 T cell receptor beta chains listed next were all sequenced from one sample in a study of post-analysis software for immune sequencing data. Study results and caveats: Higher frequency in patients than in controls was seen for roughly five TRBV segments, with TRBV5-6, TRBV5-1 and TRBV20-1 among them.

Prepared TCR beta cDNA libraries contained unique molecular identifiers. TCRdb re-derived calls from the PCR reads in MiXCR, one entry per CDR3 protein. The sample holds 750,000 to 950,000 distinct CDR3 sequences, around 50% seen once. Their target antigens are unknown. The sample taken for sequencing was blood. The receptors stem from a girl under 18 with multiple sclerosis.

V gene TRBV29-1 combines with J gene TRBJ2-5, with D perhaps TRBD1 (6 bases). The CDR3 sequence is 12 residues long. Germline V CDR1 and CDR2: SQVTM, ANQGSEA. V was clipped by 6 bases and J by 1 base, with 9 bases between them. CDR3 in DNA: TGCAGCGTCAAACAGGGCCAAGAGACCCAGTACTTC. As protein: CSVKQGQETQYF.

The V gene is TRBV6-5, the J gene TRBJ2-1, with 8 nucleotides matching TRBD1. The CDR3 loop spans 14 amino acids. Germline values: CDR1 MNHEY, CDR2 SVGAGI. With V trimmed by 6 bases and J by 5 bases, 6 bases remained unmatched. Here the CDR3 reads CASSSGTGHNEQFF. CDR3 DNA: TGTGCCAGCAGCTCCGGGACAGGACACAATGAGCAGTTCTTC.

CDR3 DNA sequence: TGCAGCGTTGAAAACAGGGGGAGCTCCTACGAGCAGTACTTC. Protein: CSVENRGSSYEQYF. The chain links TRBV29-1 to TRBJ2-7; 8 bases align to TRBD1. Germline lookup yields CDR1 SQVTM and CDR2 ANQGSEA. The CDR3 is 14 amino acids. The junction had 3 bases not matched to a gene; V was cut back by 2 bases and J by 0 bases.

J is TRBJ2-4 and V is TRBV5-1; a weak D match, TRBD2 (6 bases). The DNA end lines up better with TRBJ2-7; the J call may be wrong. Germline CDR1 reads SGHRS; CDR2 reads YFSETQ. The CDR3 is 15 amino acids. The CDR3 DNA reads as TGCGCCAGCAGCTTGGTCCCCGGGAGAGACTACGAGCAGTACTTC. Encoded protein: CASSLVPGRDYEQYF.

This clonotype showed up just a few times. This chain joins TRBV7-2 and TRBJ1-2; D gene uncertain. There are 12 residues in the CDR3. CDR1 and CDR2 from the germline V gene are SGHTA and FQGNSA. With 2 bases removed from V and 4 bases from J, the gap between germline ends came to 5 bases. CDR3 in DNA: TGTGCCAGCAGCTTATACAGCTATGGCTACACCTTC. Amino acids: CASSLYSYGYTF.

The chain couples TRBV9 to TRBJ2-4; D is uncertain. The DNA end is more similar to TRBJ2-7, so the J call may be wrong. Germline CDR1 and CDR2: SGDLS and YYNGEE. The CDR3 runs 15 residues. The CDR3 sequence: CASSVADGHAYEQYF. The CDR3 region has the DNA TGTGCCAGCAGCGTAGCTGATGGCCATGCCTACGAGCAGTACTTC.

The chain combines TRBV2 with TRBJ2-1, with 10 bases that match TRBD2. The CDR3 runs 15 residues. Unmatched junction bases numbered 8, after V lost 5 bases and J lost 7 bases. Germline CDR1 reads SNHLY; CDR2 reads FYNNEI. The CDR3 is CASSTLAGMGNEQFF. Written as DNA, the CDR3 is TGTGCCAGCAGTACACTAGCGGGGATGGGTAATGAGCAGTTCTTC.

This sequence joins TRBV20-1 and TRBJ2-7; the match to TRBD2 covers 9 bases. V shed 1 base and J 3 bases; nucleotides not matched to a gene: 7. Looked up from germline, CDR1 is DFQATT and CDR2 is SNEGSKA (reference sequence). The CDR3 loop spans 15 amino acids. The CDR3: CSARGWPSGNYEQYF. As DNA, the CDR3 is TGCAGTGCTAGAGGGTGGCCTAGCGGGAACTACGAGCAGTACTTC.

This chain connects TRBV20-1 to TRBJ2-5; 7 nucleotides line up with TRBD2. CDR1 and CDR2 from the germline V gene are DFQATT and SNEGSKA (reference sequence). Unmatched junction bases numbered 5, after V lost 3 bases and J lost 4 bases. CDR3 size: 13 residues. Here the CDR3 DNA reads TGCAGTGCTAGTGACCCGGGAGGAGAGACCCAGTACTTC. This encodes CSASDPGGETQYF.

The rearrangement links TRBV7-3 to TRBJ2-5, with TRBD2 matching over 11 bases. The trim removed 5 bases at V and 5 bases at J, leaving 7 bases unmatched. Germline V gene data show CDR1 as SGHTA and CDR2 as FQGTGA. The CDR3 has 15 amino acids. The CDR3, as DNA: TGTGCCAGCAGCGTTAGCGGGGGGGCCTGGGAGACCCAGTACTTC. Protein sequence: CASSVSGGAWETQYF.

This chain joins TRBV9 and TRBJ2-5, with D possibly being TRBD1 (6 bases). The DNA end favors TRBJ2-7, so the J call may be wrong. The CDR3 has 16 amino acids. Germline V gives CDR1 SGDLS, CDR2 YYNGEE. CDR3 nucleotides: TGTGCCAGCAGCGTAGGTTCTGGGGGCCATCCCTACGAGCAGTACTTC. It codes for CASSVGSGGHPYEQYF.

J is TRBJ2-5 and V is TRBV9; the D is unclear. Trimming took off 4 bases at V and 1 base at J, with 14 bases between the two ends. This CDR3 has 15 amino acids. Germline CDR1 and CDR2: SGDLS and YYNGEE. The CDR3 loop reads CASSPRMAFQETQYF. In DNA form, the CDR3 reads TGTGCCAGCAGCCCCCGAATGGCGTTCCAAGAGACCCAGTACTTC.

The rearrangement uses TRBV2 and TRBJ2-7; 9 nucleotides align to TRBD1. The J call is in doubt because the DNA end fits TRBJ2-5 better. The CDR3 extends over 15 amino acids. CDR1 and CDR2 from the germline V gene are SNHLY and FYNNEI. CDR3 residues: CASSADRGEFETQYF. CDR3 nucleotide sequence: TGTGCCAGCAGTGCGGACAGGGGTGAATTCGAGACCCAGTACTTC.

V gene TRBV27 combines with J gene TRBJ2-7, with 9 nucleotides matching TRBD1. The germline gives CDR1 MNHEY, CDR2 SMNVEV (reference sequence). The V gene end was trimmed by 10 bases and the J gene end by 2 bases; junction bases not matched to a gene: 9. The CDR3 contains 14 residues. In nucleotides, the CDR3 is TGTGCCACCCACAGGGGGCGTAATCCCTACGAGCAGTACTTC. Protein: CATHRGRNPYEQYF.

J is TRBJ2-5 and V is TRBV29-1, with 9 bases lining up with TRBD1. The CDR3 is 14 amino acids. CDR1 SQVTM and CDR2 ANQGSEA come from the germline V gene. CDR3 in amino acids: CSARTGEATETQYF. The CDR3, as DNA: TGCAGTGCCCGGACAGGGGAGGCAACAGAGACCCAGTACTTC.

The CDR3 DNA reads as TGTGCCAGCAGCTTTGACAGAGCGCGTGAGCAGTTCTTC. Translated: CASSFDRAREQFF. This chain joins TRBV7-2 and TRBJ2-1; D is possibly TRBD1 (5 bases). Trimming shortened V by 3 bases and J by 9 bases, and 12 bases separated the two germline ends. CDR3 size: 13 residues. The germline V gene encodes CDR1 SGHTA and CDR2 FQGNSA.

This rearrangement joins TRBV20-1 to TRBJ2-7; D is uncertain. The closer fit of TRBJ2-5 to the DNA end suggests the J call may be wrong. The CDR3 length is 15 residues. Germline V gene lookup returns CDR1 DFQATT and CDR2 SNEGSKA (reference sequence). The CDR3 loop reads CSARWAAAILETQYF. Here the CDR3 DNA reads TGCAGTGCCAGATGGGCAGCCGCAATATTGGAGACCCAGTACTTC.

This chain uses TRBV7-8 with TRBJ1-5; TRBD1 might be the D (6 bases). V was shortened by 2 bases and J by 3 bases, with 11 bases between the two germline ends. CDR1 SGHVS and CDR2 FQNEAQ come from the germline V gene. The CDR3 contains 15 residues. The CDR3 nucleotides read TGTGCCAGCAGCTTATCTGGGGGCTTCAATCAGCCCCAGCATTTT. Protein product: CASSLSGGFNQPQHF.

The chain carries TRBV7-9 and TRBJ2-3, with 11 positions matching TRBD2. Trimming at V came to 5 bases and at J to 2 bases, leaving 6 bases not matched to a gene. Germline values: CDR1 SEHNR, CDR2 FQNEAQ (reference sequence). CDR3 length: 16 residues. The CDR3 sequence: CASSQTSGGHTDTQYF. The CDR3 region has the DNA TGTGCCAGCAGCCAAACTAGCGGGGGCCACACAGATACGCAGTATTTT. Supplemented by reference TRBV7-9 and TRBJ2-3, the full variable domain reads DTGVSQNPRHKITKRGQNVTFRCDPISEHNRLYWYRQTLGQGPEFLTYFQNEAQLEKSRLLSDRFSAERPKGSFSTLEIQRTEQGDSAMYLCASSQTSGGHTDTQYFGPGTRLTVL.

Regarding this clonotype: Mismatch with germline at one junction end may stem from a read error. This chain uses TRBV7-7 with TRBJ2-3, with 14 bases lining up with TRBD2. In germline, CDR1 is SSHAT, CDR2 FNYEAQ (reference sequence). CDR3 length: 17 residues. The CDR3 loop is CASSPGLAGAITDTQYF. In DNA form, the CDR3 reads TGTGCTAGCAGCCCGGGACTAGCGGGAGCAATCACAGATACGCAGTATTTT.

This clonotype was observed a handful of times. The chain employs TRBV24-1 and TRBJ1-6; possible D gene TRBD1, 6 bases. CDR3 length: 19 residues. The ends were cut back, 3 bases at V and 10 bases at J, with 27 bases in the middle. The germline V gene has CDR1 KGHDR and CDR2 SFDVKD. In DNA, the CDR3 is TGTGCCACCAGTGATCTCAAGCTACACGGGACACTTGGAGGGTCACCCCTCCACTTT. Translating it yields CATSDLKLHGTLGGSPLHF.

The CDR3 sequence: CASSLVGTATQETQYF. CDR3 in DNA: TGTGCCAGCAGTTTGGTGGGGACAGCCACACAAGAGACCCAGTACTTC. The V and J genes are TRBV12-3 or TRBV12-4 and TRBJ2-5; 7 positions agree with TRBD1. The CDR3 loop spans 16 amino acids. V gave up 3 bases and J gave up 2 bases; unmatched junction bases: 9.

The chain recombines TRBV20-1 with TRBJ2-7; no clear D. The V end was cut by 0 bases, the J end by 6 bases, with 15 bases between. Germline loops: CDR1 DFQATT, CDR2 SNEGSKA (reference sequence). The CDR3 length is 14 residues. The CDR3 reads CSARDLEYAPEQYF. The CDR3 region has the DNA TGCAGTGCTAGAGATCTGGAATATGCCCCCGAGCAGTACTTC.